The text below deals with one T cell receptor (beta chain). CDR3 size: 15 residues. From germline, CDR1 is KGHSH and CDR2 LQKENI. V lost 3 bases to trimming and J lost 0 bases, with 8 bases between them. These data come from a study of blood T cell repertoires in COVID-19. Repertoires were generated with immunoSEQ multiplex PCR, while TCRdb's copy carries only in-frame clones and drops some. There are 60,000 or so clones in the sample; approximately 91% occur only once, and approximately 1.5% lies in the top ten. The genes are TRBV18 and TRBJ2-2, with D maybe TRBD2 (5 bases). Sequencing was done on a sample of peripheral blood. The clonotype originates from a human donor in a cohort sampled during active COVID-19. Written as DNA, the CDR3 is TGTGCCAGCTCACCGGGAGTTCCGAACACCGGGGAGCTGTTTTTT. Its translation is CASSPGVPNTGELFF.